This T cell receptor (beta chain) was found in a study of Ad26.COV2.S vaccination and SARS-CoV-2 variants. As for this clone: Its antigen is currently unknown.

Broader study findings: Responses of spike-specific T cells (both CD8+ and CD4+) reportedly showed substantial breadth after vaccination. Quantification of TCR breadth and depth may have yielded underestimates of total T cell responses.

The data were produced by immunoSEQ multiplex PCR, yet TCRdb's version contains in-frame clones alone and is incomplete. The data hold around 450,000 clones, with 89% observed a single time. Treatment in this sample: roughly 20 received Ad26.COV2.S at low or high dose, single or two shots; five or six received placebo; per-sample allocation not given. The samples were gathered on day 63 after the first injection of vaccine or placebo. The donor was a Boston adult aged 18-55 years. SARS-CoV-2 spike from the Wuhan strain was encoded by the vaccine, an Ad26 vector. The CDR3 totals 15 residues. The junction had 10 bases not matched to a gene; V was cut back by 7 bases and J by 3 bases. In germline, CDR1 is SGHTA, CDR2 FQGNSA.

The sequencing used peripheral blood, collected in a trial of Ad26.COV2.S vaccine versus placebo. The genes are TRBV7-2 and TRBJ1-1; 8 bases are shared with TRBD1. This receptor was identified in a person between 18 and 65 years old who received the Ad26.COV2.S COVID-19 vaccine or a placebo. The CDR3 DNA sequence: TGTGCCAGCAACAACAGACAGGGGATAGACACTGAAGCTTTCTTT. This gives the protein CASNNRQGIDTEAFF.